The 13 T cell receptor beta chains given below trace back to one sample, sequenced in a study of blood T cells in healthy people across ages. A second PCR of 7 to 11 cycles used a sample-barcoded 5' primer and a J-beta primer mix. TCRdb ran MiXCR on the 5' RACE reads and lists one entry per CDR3 protein. Here the sample spans fewer than 2 million distinct CDR3 sequences, around 40% being singletons. Sequencing input: blood. Source of these receptors: a human donor in good health.

The rearrangement joins TRBV12-3 or TRBV12-4 to TRBJ1-1; D call uncertain. CDR3 length: 14 residues. V was shortened by 9 bases and J by 1 base, with 15 bases between the two germline ends. The CDR3 DNA reads as TGTGCCAGTAACTTCCAGGCGACGAACACTGAAGCTTTCTTT. Translating it yields CASNFQATNTEAFF.

This clonotype occurred a few times. This chain connects TRBV9 to TRBJ2-1; D may be TRBD2 (7 bases). This CDR3 comprises 15 residues. Trimming stripped 0 bases from V and 8 bases from J, with 15 bases between. The germline CDR1 and CDR2 sequences are SGDLS and YYNGEE. The CDR3 DNA follows: TGTGCCAGCAGCGTAGCGGGGGGCTTCGTGCATGAGCAGTTCTTC. Translating it yields CASSVAGGFVHEQFF.

This clonotype was found a few times. The chain employs TRBV20-1 and TRBJ2-1, with a weak D call TRBD2 (5 bases). CDR3 length: 14 amino acids. The V gene's germline CDR1 is DFQATT and CDR2 SNEGSKA (reference sequence). With 1 base removed from V and 8 bases from J, the gap between germline ends came to 15 bases. The CDR3 DNA sequence: TGCAGTGCTAGAGCGGGATTGGTATTGGATGAGCAGTTCTTC. Protein sequence: CSARAGLVLDEQFF.

The chain employs TRBV28 and TRBJ1-5; D not certain. Between the trimmed V and J ends, which lost 7 bases and 2 bases, there was a span of 9 bases. The CDR3 spans 13 residues. Germline lookup yields CDR1 MDHEN and CDR2 SYDVKM. The CDR3 sequence is CASTQTGNQPQHF. The CDR3 nucleotides read TGTGCCAGCACCCAGACGGGCAATCAGCCCCAGCATTTT.

The chain couples TRBV27 to TRBJ2-5, with D perhaps TRBD2 (6 bases). The CDR3 is 15 residues long. Trimming took 5 bases from V and 3 from J, leaving 16 bases between them. CDR1 is MNHEY and CDR2 is SMNVEV in the germline V gene (reference sequence). For the CDR3, the DNA is TGTGCCAGCAGTCCCCGGACTATGCATAAAGAGACCCAGTACTTC. Its translation: CASSPRTMHKETQYF.

The chain uses TRBV20-1 and TRBJ2-3, with unresolved D. CDR1 and CDR2 from the germline V gene are DFQATT and SNEGSKA (reference sequence). The CDR3 is 12 amino acids. V lost 7 bases and J lost 4, with 12 bases in between. CDR3 in amino acids: CSVHTSPDTQYF. CDR3 bases: TGCAGTGTTCATACCTCCCCAGATACGCAGTATTTT.

The V gene is TRBV12-3 or TRBV12-4, the J gene TRBJ2-7; D perhaps matches TRBD2 (6 bases). The CDR3 length is 15 residues. V lost 3 bases and J lost 6, with 18 bases in between. This CDR3 reads CASSLAGPGNREQYF. In DNA form, the CDR3 reads TGTGCCAGCAGTTTGGCGGGGCCCGGTAATCGCGAGCAGTACTTC.

The chain joins TRBV7-9 to TRBJ1-1, with D unresolved. This CDR3 region has 14 residues. CDR1 SEHNR and CDR2 FQNEAQ come from the germline V gene (reference sequence). V lost 4 bases and J 1 base, leaving 10 bases between the germline ends. DNA of the CDR3: TGTGCCAGCAGCTCGCCACTTTCGAACACTGAAGCTTTCTTT. Translation: CASSSPLSNTEAFF.

CDR3 sequence (DNA): TGCGCCAGCAGCCAAGATCCGGCAGGGGACACTGAAGCTTTCTTT. It yields the protein CASSQDPAGDTEAFF. This sequence joins TRBV4-3 and TRBJ1-1; weak D call: TRBD1 (6 bases). Per the germline V gene, CDR1 is LGHNA and CDR2 is YSLEER. The CDR3 consists of 15 residues. Trimming shortened V by 0 bases and J by 3 bases, and 11 bases separated the two germline ends.

The chain is built from TRBV7-9 and TRBJ2-7; no firm D call. Near its end, the DNA agrees better with TRBJ2-5, so the J call may be wrong. The CDR3 is 12 residues long. The germline CDR1 and CDR2 sequences are SEHNR and FQNEAQ (reference sequence). This chain's CDR3 is CASAIGWETQYF. CDR3 in DNA: TGTGCCAGCGCCATTGGGTGGGAGACCCAGTACTTC.

The rearrangement joins TRBV4-2 to TRBJ1-1, with D hard to call. V shed 0 bases and J shed 10 bases, with 18 bases lying between them. CDR1 is LGHNA and CDR2 is YNFKEQ in the germline V gene. The CDR3 has 15 residues. The CDR3 sequence: CASSQDRGGRYGAFF. CDR3 sequence (DNA): TGTGCCAGCAGCCAAGATAGAGGAGGGAGGTACGGAGCTTTCTTT.

In its sample, this clonotype was seen a few times. The chain joins TRBV4-1 to TRBJ2-3, with 8 bases identical to TRBD2. The CDR3 covers 16 residues. V lost 5 bases, J lost 0 bases, and 7 bases stayed unmatched. Per the germline V gene, CDR1 is MGHRA and CDR2 is YSYEKL. The CDR3 DNA is TGCGCCAGCAGCGGCCGGACTAGCCTTAGCACAGATACGCAGTATTTT. This encodes CASSGRTSLSTDTQYF.

This chain joins TRBV28 and TRBJ2-5; D perhaps matches TRBD2 (6 bases). CDR3 length: 15 amino acids. Germline V gives CDR1 MDHEN, CDR2 SYDVKM. V was clipped by 4 bases and J by 11 bases, with 23 bases between them. CDR3: CASSSPGLRDNEQYF. CDR3 coding DNA: TGTGCCAGCAGTTCACCGGGACTCCGCGACAATGAGCAGTACTTC.